These T cell receptor beta chains were read from a single sample in a study of cytomegalovirus exposure and HLA in healthy donors. The protocol was immunoSEQ multiplex PCR, while the TCRdb copy is restricted to in-frame clones and leaves out a portion. The table lists about 110,000 clones, 65% to 80% of them singletons. The sample comprised PBMCs. The receptors were gathered from a male donor in good health and CMV-seropositive. The conserved cysteine and the conserved F or W are not part of the CDR3 here. Only part of the rows carry a size: once, few, many, or a class if the clone is expanded.

ASSPRGGRTDTQY	NA	13	TRBV9	TRBJ2-3
ASSAPGQGEGQY	NA	12	TRBV7-8	TRBJ2-5
ASSSSAGGLVDTQY	once	14	TRBV28	TRBJ2-3
ASSQGRGQTDTQY	NA	13	TRBV4-2	TRBJ2-3
ASSPLYTNQETQY	once	13	TRBV18	TRBJ2-5
SVTSTGPSTPSGNTIY	NA	16	TRBV29-1	TRBJ1-3
ASSPRQEETQY	NA	11	TRBV18	TRBJ2-5
ASSPTSGRTGEQY	NA	13	TRBV28	TRBJ2-7
AWSAEDNSPLH	once	11	TRBV30	TRBJ1-6
ASSPTLAEETQY	once	12	TRBV7-6	TRBJ2-5
ASSLALTGKYEQY	NA	13	TRBV5-1	TRBJ2-7
ASSLGGLLSGNTIY	once	14	TRBV7-9	TRBJ1-3
ASSVNNEQF	NA	9	TRBV6-1	TRBJ2-1
ATSRDSRTQY	NA	10	TRBV15	TRBJ2-5
ASSPDRNLNQPQH	NA	13	TRBV6-5	TRBJ1-5
ASSPQDKLTYEQY	NA	13	TRBV7-9	TRBJ2-7
ASRAGTGVSNEKLF	few	14	TRBV5-1	TRBJ1-4
ASSPSEGQGKRNTIY	NA	15	TRBV4-3	TRBJ1-3
ASSLGSNNEQF	NA	11	TRBV27	TRBJ2-1
ASSSSRVSGQEVYT	NA	14	TRBV28	TRBJ1-2
ASRITGGNTEAF	once	12	TRBV6-6	TRBJ1-1
ASSLTTGLNTEAF	NA	13	TRBV7-9	TRBJ1-1
AISVGTGTNNSPLH	NA	14	TRBV10-3	TRBJ1-6
ASSEGGEQF	NA	9	TRBV9	TRBJ2-1
ASSSRDRPNYGYT	NA	13	TRBV5-4	TRBJ1-2
SARDVSTQY	few	9	TRBV20-1	TRBJ2-5
SVVGTGGSYEQY	few	12	TRBV29-1	TRBJ2-7
ASSLLGTDNEQF	few	12	TRBV27	TRBJ2-1
ASSLAGTGDYGYT	NA	13	TRBV5-1	TRBJ1-2
ASSVGRGLQANYGYT	NA	15	TRBV9	TRBJ1-2
ASSLSGQGVYEQY	once	13	TRBV27	TRBJ2-7
ASSRGTGGITSYEQY	NA	15	TRBV5-4	TRBJ2-7